This T cell receptor beta chain originates from a study of blood T cell repertoires in COVID-19. In the study overall: COVID-19 samples, acute and convalescent, were from the United States, Italy and Spain.

The protocol was immunoSEQ multiplex PCR, while the TCRdb copy is restricted to in-frame clones and leaves out a portion. The sample lists a few hundred thousand clones, approximately 89% seen once, with 1.5% to 2% in the top ten. Germline loops: CDR1 LGHDT, CDR2 YNNKEL (reference sequence). Trimming left V 1 base short and J 5 bases short, with 11 bases between. The CDR3 covers 14 residues. The source material was peripheral blood. This TCR was recovered from a woman aged 25-40 years with COVID-19, enrolled during active disease. The rearrangement links TRBV3-1 (or the pseudogene TRBV3-2) to TRBJ1-1; the D is unclear. The CDR3 loop is CASSQAGFGTEAFF. The CDR3 DNA follows: TGTGCCAGCAGCCAAGCGGGGTTTGGGACTGAAGCTTTCTTT.